This paragraph reports one TCR beta chain. The sample is drawn from a study of blood T cell repertoires in COVID-19. Study members were between about 18 and 95 years old and lived in 20 to 25 US regions. Germline assignment: CDR1 SGHVS and CDR2 FNYEAQ. The V gene end was trimmed by 1 base and the J gene end by 2 bases; junction bases not matched to a gene: 5. The CDR3 has 15 amino acids. The data were produced by immunoSEQ multiplex PCR, yet TCRdb's version contains in-frame clones alone and is incomplete. In the table there are a few hundred thousand clones, 83% of which are singletons. This receptor was obtained from a woman aged 45-65 years who had recovered from COVID-19. The specimen was PBMCs or T cells enriched from blood (not recorded which). V usage is TRBV7-6 and J usage is TRBJ2-7; 7 bases are shared with TRBD2. The CDR3 sequence is CASSLGEGGTYEQYF. In DNA, the CDR3 is TGTGCCAGCAGCTTAGGTGAGGGAGGGACCTACGAGCAGTACTTC.